One and the same sample provided the 11 T cell receptor beta chains below, sequenced in a study of blood T cell repertoires in COVID-19. Generated by immunoSEQ multiplex PCR, the TCRdb table keeps only in-frame clones and is missing some. The data show about 150,000 clones, roughly 80% seen once. The sequencing sample was made of peripheral blood. The receptors come from a man in his 60s with acute or convalescent COVID-19.

The chain carries TRBV18 and TRBJ1-2; D unresolved. The CDR3 runs 14 residues. The V end lost 2 bases, the J end lost 4 bases, and 11 bases lay between the germline ends. Germline values: CDR1 KGHSH, CDR2 LQKENI. CDR3 sequence reads: CASSPTREGYGYTF. The DNA for the CDR3 is TGTGCCAGCTCACCAACTCGGGAGGGCTATGGCTACACCTTC. The whole variable domain, filled in from reference TRBV18 and TRBJ1-2, reads NAGVMQNPRHLVRRRGQEARLRCSPMKGHSHVYWYRQLPEEGLKFMVYLQKENIIDESGMPKERFSAEFPKEGPSILRIQQVVRGDSAAYFCASSPTREGYGYTFGSGTRLTVV.

CDR3 protein: CASSPRSSYNSPLHF. DNA for the CDR3: TGTGCCAGCAGTCCGAGGAGCTCCTATAATTCACCCCTCCACTTT. The chain joins TRBV6-5 to TRBJ1-6; D gene uncertain. Trimming took off 5 bases at V and 0 bases at J, with 8 bases between the two ends. Per germline, CDR1 MNHEY and CDR2 SVGAGI. The CDR3 loop spans 15 amino acids.

V is TRBV3-1 (or the pseudogene TRBV3-2) and J is TRBJ2-5; D is possibly TRBD2 (5 bases). Deletions cut 3 bases from V and 1 base from J, with 6 bases between. Germline V gene sequence: CDR1 LGHDT, CDR2 YNNKEL (reference sequence). The CDR3 has 13 residues. This CDR3 is CASSHRGQETQYF. In DNA form, the CDR3 reads TGTGCCAGCAGCCATCGGGGCCAAGAGACCCAGTACTTC.

This clone has a handful of counts. This chain uses TRBV7-2 with TRBJ2-5; 8 bases agree with TRBD2. V gave up 5 bases and J gave up 5 bases; unmatched junction bases: 4. Germline assignment: CDR1 SGHTA and CDR2 FQGNSA. The CDR3 sequence is 13 residues long. This CDR3 is CASSRGGGETQYF. The CDR3 nucleotides read TGTGCCAGCAGCCGGGGGGGAGGCGAGACCCAGTACTTC.

The chain has TRBV7-2 and TRBJ1-5; D gene uncertain. The ends were cut back, 2 bases at V and 4 bases at J, with 15 bases in the middle. The CDR3 covers 16 residues. CDR1 and CDR2 (germline): SGHTA, FQGNSA. CDR3 residues: CASSLIGVGGNQPQHF. The CDR3 nucleotides read TGTGCCAGCAGCTTAATCGGGGTGGGAGGGAATCAGCCCCAGCATTTT.

The CDR3 region has the DNA TGCGCCAGCAGCCAAGACAGCGGGCTTACGGGGAATGAGCAGTTCTTC. Protein product: CASSQDSGLTGNEQFF. The chain has TRBV4-3 and TRBJ2-1, with a weak D call TRBD2 (6 bases). This CDR3 is 16 amino acids long. With 0 bases removed from V and 7 bases from J, the gap between germline ends came to 16 bases. Germline CDR1 reads LGHNA; CDR2 reads YSLEER.

J is TRBJ1-2 and V is TRBV6-2 or TRBV6-3; TRBD1 is a possible D gene (5 bases). Trimming removed 4 bases at V and 8 bases at J, with 14 bases between. This CDR3 region has 13 residues. CDR1 and CDR2 (germline): MNHEY, SVGEGT. The CDR3 region is CASSFQGGRGYTF. In nucleotides, the CDR3 is TGTGCCAGCAGTTTTCAGGGTGGCCGGGGCTACACCTTC.

This clone was seen only a few times. The chain is built from TRBV5-4 and TRBJ1-2; perhaps TRBD1 as D (5 bases). V was shortened by 1 base and J by 4 bases, with 11 bases between the two germline ends. Germline values: CDR1 SGHNT, CDR2 YYREEE (reference sequence). The CDR3 is made up of 14 amino acids. CDR3 nucleotides: TGTGCCAGCAGCTTGTCCCGACAGATCTATGGCTACACCTTC. Its protein product is CASSLSRQIYGYTF.

The chain uses TRBV6-5 and TRBJ1-2; 10 positions match TRBD1. Germline values: CDR1 MNHEY, CDR2 SVGAGI. J lost 2 bases, V lost 6 bases, and 6 bases had no gene match. There are 15 residues in the CDR3. The CDR3 region has the DNA TGTGCCAGCAGGTCCGGGACAGGGGAGAACTATGGCTACACCTTC. Translating gives CASRSGTGENYGYTF.

This chain uses TRBV6-2 or TRBV6-3 with TRBJ1-1, with a tentative D call TRBD1 (6 bases). With 6 bases removed from V and 0 bases from J, the gap between germline ends came to 11 bases. Germline CDR1 MNHEY, CDR2 SVGEGT. The CDR3 runs to 14 residues. Here the CDR3 DNA reads TGTGCCAGCAGCAGGACAGCCTTGAACACTGAAGCTTTCTTT. It yields the protein CASSRTALNTEAFF.

The V call is TRBV5-8, the J call TRBJ1-1; perhaps TRBD1 as D (5 bases). Looked up from germline, CDR1 is SGHTS and CDR2 is YDEGEE. The length of the CDR3 is 16 residues. The V end was cut by 4 bases, the J end by 1 base, with 17 bases between. The CDR3 region is CASSGGLLVTNTEAFF. In DNA form, the CDR3 reads TGTGCCAGCAGCGGGGGACTCTTGGTAACGAACACTGAAGCTTTCTTT.